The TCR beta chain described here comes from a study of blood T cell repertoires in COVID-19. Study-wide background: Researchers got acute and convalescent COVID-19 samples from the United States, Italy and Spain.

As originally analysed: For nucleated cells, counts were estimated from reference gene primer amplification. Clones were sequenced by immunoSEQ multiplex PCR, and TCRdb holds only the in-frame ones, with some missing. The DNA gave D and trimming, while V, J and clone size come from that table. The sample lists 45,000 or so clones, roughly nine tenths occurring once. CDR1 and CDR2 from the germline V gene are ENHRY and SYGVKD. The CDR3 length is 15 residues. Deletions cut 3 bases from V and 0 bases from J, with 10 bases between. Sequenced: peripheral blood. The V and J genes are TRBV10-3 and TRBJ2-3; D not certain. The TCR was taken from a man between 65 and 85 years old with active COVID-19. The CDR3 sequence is CAISDRRPSTDTQYF. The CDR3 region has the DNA TGTGCCATCAGTGACCGGAGACCTAGCACAGATACGCAGTATTTT.